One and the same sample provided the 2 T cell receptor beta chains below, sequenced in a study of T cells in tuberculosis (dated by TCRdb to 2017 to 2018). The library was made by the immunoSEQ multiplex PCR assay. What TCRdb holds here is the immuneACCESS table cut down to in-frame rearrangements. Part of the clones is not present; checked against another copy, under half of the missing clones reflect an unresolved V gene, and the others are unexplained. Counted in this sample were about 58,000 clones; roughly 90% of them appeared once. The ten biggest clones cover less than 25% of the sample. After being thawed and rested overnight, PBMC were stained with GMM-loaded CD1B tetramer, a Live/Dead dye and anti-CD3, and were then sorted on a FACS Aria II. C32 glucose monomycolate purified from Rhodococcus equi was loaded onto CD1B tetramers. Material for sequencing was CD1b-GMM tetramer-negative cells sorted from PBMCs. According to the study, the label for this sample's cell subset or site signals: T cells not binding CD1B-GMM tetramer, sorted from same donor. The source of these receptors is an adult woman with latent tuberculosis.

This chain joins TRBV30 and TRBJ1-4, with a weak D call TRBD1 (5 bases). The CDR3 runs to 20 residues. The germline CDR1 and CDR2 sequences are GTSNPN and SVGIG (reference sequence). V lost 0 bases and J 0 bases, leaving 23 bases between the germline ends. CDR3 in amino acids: CAWSVRLGLRDSATNEKLFF. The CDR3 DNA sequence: TGTGCCTGGAGTGTACGTCTAGGTTTACGGGACTCGGCAACTAATGAAAAACTGTTTTTT.

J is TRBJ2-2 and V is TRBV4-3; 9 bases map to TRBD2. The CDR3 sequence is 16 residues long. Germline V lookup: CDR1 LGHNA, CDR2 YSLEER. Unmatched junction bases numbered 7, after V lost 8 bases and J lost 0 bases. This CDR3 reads CASGSSGNPNTGELFF. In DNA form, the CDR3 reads TGCGCCAGCGGATCTAGCGGGAACCCGAACACCGGGGAGCTGTTTTTT.